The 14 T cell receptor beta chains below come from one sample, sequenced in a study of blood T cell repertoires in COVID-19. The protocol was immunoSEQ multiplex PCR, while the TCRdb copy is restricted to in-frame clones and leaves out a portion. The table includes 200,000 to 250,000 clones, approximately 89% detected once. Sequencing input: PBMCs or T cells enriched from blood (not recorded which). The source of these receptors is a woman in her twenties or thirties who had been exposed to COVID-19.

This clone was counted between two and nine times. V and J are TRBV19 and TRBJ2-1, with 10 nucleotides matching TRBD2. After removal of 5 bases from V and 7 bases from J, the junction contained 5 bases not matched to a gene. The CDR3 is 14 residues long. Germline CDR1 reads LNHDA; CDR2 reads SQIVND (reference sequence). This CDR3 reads CASSQLAGNNEQFF. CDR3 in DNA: TGTGCCAGTAGTCAACTAGCGGGAAATAATGAGCAGTTCTTC.

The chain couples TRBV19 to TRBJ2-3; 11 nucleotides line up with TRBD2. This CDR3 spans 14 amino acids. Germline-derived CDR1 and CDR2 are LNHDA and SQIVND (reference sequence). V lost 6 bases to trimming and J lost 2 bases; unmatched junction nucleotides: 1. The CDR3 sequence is CASRLAGDTDTQYF. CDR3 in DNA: TGTGCCAGTAGACTAGCGGGAGACACAGATACGCAGTATTTT.

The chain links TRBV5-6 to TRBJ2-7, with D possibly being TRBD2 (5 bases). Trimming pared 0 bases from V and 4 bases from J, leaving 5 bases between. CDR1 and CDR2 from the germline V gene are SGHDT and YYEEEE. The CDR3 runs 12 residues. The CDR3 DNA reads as TGTGCCAGCAGCTTGGGCGGGTACGAGCAGTACTTC. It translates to CASSLGGYEQYF.

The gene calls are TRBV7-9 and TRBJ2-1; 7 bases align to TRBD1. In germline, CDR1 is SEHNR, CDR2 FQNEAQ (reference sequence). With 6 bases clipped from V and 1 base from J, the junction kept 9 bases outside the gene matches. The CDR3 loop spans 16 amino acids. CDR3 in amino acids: CASRSNRGRSYNEQFF. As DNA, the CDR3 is TGTGCCAGCAGGTCAAACAGGGGAAGGTCCTACAATGAGCAGTTCTTC.

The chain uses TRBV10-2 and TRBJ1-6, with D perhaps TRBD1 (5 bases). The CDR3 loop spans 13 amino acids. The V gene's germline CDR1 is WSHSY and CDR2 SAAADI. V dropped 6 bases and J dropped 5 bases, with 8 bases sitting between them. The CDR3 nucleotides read TGCGCCAGCAGGGGGCCGGATAATTCACCCCTCCACTTT. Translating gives CASRGPDNSPLHF.

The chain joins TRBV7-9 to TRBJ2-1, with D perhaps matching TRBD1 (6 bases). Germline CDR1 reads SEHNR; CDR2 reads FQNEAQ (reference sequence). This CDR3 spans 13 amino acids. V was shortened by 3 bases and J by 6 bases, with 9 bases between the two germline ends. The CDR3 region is CASSFGQLNEQFF. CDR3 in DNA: TGTGCCAGCAGCTTCGGACAGCTCAATGAGCAGTTCTTC.

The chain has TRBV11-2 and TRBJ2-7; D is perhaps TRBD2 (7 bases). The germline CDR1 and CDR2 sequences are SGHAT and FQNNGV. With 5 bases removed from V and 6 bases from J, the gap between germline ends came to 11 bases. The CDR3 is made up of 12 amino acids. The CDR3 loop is CASSRGGGEQYF. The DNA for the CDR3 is TGTGCCAGCAGCCGGGGAGGGGGCGAGCAGTACTTC.

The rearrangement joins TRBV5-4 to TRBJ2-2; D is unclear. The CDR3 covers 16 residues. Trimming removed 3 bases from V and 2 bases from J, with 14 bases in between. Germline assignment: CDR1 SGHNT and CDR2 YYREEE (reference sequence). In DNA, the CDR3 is TGTGCCAGCAGCTCCTCATTGGCAGGCAACACCGGGGAGCTGTTTTTT. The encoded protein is CASSSSLAGNTGELFF.

CDR3 protein: CAISDGQHNEKLFF. CDR3 nucleotides: TGTGCCATCAGTGACGGACAGCATAATGAAAAACTGTTTTTT. J is TRBJ1-4 and V is TRBV10-3, with a tentative D call TRBD1 (6 bases). V gave up 3 bases and J gave up 4 bases, with 9 bases separating them. CDR1 is ENHRY and CDR2 is SYGVKD in the germline V gene. The CDR3 extends over 14 amino acids.

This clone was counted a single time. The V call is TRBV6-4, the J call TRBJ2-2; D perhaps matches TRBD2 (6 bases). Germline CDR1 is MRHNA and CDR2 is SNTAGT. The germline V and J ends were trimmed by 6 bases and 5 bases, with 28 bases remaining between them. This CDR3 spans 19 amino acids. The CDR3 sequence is CASSPSAGTSGRGTGELFF. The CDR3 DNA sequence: TGTGCCAGCAGCCCCTCCGCTGGGACTTCTGGCCGGGGAACCGGGGAGCTGTTTTTT.

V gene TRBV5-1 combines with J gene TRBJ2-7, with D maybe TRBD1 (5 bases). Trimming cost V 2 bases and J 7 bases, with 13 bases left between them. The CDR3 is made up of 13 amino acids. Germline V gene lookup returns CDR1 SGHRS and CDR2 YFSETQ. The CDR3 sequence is CASSLGSGNEQYF. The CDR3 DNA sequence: TGCGCCAGCAGCTTAGGCTCAGGGAATGAGCAGTACTTC.

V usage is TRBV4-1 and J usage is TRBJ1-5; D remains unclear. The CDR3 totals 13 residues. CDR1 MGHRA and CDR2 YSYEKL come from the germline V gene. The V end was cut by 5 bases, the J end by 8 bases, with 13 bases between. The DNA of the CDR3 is TGCGCCAGCAGCTATCGATCAGCGGAGCCCCAGCATTTT. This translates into CASSYRSAEPQHF.

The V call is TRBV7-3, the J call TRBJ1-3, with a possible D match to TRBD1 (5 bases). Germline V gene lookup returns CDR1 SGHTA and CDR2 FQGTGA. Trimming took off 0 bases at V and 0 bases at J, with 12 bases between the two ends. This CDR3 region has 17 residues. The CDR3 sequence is CASSLTGGLSSGNTIYF. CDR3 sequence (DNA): TGTGCCAGCAGCTTAACGGGGGGACTAAGCTCTGGAAACACCATATATTTT.

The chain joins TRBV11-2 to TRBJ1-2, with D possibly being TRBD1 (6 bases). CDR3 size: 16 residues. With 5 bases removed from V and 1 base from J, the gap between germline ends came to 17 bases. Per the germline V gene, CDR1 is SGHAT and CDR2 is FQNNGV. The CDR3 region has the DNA TGTGCCAGCAGCCCGATTGGACAGTTTCTTAACTATGGCTACACCTTC. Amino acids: CASSPIGQFLNYGYTF.